A few counts support the clone carrying this TCR beta chain. Its specificity is unknown. Libraries were made from TCR beta cDNA, and they carried unique molecular identifiers. In TCRdb, the PCR reads were re-called with MiXCR into one record per CDR3 protein. The sample holds roughly 540,000 distinct CDR3 sequences, about a third seen once. The CDR3 has 14 amino acids. Germline CDR1 reads SGHRS; CDR2 reads YFSETQ. The V gene lost 6 bases and the J gene lost 5 bases, with 18 bases spanning the gap. The data derive from a study of post-analysis software for immune sequencing data. Study findings and constraints: A few TRBV segments (TRBV5-6, TRBV5-1 and TRBV20-1 among them) occurred more frequently in patients than in controls.

The chain couples TRBV5-1 to TRBJ2-7, with D perhaps matching TRBD2 (6 bases). The source is a girl younger than 18 with multiple sclerosis. Sample: blood. The CDR3 loop is CASNYRPGVNEQYF. DNA of the CDR3: TGCGCCAGCAATTATCGTCCGGGGGTAAACGAGCAGTACTTC.